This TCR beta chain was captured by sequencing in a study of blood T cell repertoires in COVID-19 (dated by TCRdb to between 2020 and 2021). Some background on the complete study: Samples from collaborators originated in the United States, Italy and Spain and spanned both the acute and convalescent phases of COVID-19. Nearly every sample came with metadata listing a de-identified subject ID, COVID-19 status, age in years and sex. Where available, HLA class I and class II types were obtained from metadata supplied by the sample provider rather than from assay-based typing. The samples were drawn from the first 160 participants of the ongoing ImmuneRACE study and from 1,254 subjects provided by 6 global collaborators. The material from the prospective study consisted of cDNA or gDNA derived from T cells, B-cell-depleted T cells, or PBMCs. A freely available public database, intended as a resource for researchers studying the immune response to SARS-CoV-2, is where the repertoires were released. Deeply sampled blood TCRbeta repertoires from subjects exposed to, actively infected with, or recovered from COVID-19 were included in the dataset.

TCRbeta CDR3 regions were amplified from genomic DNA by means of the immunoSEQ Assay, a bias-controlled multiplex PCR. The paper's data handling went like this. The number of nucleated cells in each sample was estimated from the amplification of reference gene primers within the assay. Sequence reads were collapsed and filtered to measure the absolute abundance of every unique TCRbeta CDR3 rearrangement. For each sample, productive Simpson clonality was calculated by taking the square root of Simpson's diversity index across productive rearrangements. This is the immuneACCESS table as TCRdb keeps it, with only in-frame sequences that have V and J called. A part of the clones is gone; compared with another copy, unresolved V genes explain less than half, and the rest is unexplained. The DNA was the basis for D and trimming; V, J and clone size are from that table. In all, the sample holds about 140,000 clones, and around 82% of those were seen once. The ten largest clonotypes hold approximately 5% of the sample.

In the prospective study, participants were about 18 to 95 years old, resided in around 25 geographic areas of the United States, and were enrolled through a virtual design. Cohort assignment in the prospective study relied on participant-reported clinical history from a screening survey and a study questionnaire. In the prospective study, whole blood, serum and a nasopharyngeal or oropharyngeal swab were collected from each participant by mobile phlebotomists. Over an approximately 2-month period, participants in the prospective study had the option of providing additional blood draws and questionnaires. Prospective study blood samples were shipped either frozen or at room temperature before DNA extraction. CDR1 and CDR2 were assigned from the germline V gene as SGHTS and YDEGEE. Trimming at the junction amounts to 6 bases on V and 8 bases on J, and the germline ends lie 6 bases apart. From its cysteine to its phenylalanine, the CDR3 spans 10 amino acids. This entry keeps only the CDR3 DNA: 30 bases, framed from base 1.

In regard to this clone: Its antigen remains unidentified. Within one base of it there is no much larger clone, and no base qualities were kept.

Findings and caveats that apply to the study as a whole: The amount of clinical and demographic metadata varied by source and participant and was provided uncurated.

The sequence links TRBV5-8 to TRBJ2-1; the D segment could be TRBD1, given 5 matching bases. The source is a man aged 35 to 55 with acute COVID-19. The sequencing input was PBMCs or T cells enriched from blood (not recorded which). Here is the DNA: TGTGCCAGCACAGGGTATGAGCAGTTCTTC. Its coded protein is CASTGYEQFF.